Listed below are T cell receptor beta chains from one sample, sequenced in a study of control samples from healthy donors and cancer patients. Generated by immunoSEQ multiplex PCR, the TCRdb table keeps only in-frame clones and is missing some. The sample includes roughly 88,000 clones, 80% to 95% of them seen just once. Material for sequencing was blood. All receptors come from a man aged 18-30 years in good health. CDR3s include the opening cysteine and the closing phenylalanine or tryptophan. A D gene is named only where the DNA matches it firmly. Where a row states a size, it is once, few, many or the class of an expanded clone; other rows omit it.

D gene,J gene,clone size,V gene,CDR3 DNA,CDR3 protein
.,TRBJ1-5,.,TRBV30,TGTGCCTGGACACAGTATAGCAATCAGCCCCAGCATTTT,CAWTQYSNQPQHF
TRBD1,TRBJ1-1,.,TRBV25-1,TGTGCCAGCAGTGAAAACAGGGGAAACACTGAAGCTTTCTTT,CASSENRGNTEAFF
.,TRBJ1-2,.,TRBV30,TGTGCCTGGAGTGCAACAGGGAACTATGGCTACACCTTC,CAWSATGNYGYTF
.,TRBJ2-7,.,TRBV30,TGTGCCTGGAGTGTTATATGGCAGGGGTCCTACGAGCAGTACTTC,CAWSVIWQGSYEQYF
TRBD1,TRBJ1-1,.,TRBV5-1,TGCGCCAGCAAGCGGGACAGGTCACTTCCTGAAGCTTTCTTT,CASKRDRSLPEAFF
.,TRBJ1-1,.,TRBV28,TGTGCCAGCAGTACTATCTCCCGGGGGATTATGAACACTGAAGCTTTCTTT,CASSTISRGIMNTEAFF
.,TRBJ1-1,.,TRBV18,TGTGCCAGCTCACCGGCAGAAACGAACACTGAAGCTTTCTTT,CASSPAETNTEAFF
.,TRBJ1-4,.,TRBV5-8,TGTGCCACCCTGACAGGCTGGGGTGAAAAACTGTTTTTT,CATLTGWGEKLFF
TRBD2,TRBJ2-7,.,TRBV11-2,TGTGCCAGCAGCTCCACTCCGGGACTAGCGGGGGACTTTTCCTACGAGCAGTACTTC,CASSSTPGLAGDFSYEQYF
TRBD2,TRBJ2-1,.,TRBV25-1,TGTGCCAGCAGTCTTGGACTAGCGGATAATGAGCAGTTCTTC,CASSLGLADNEQFF
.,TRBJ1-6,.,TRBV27,TGTGCCAGCAGTTTAGATTTGGGGTTCCGCTCACCCCTCCACTTT,CASSLDLGFRSPLHF
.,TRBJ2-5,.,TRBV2,TGTGCCAGCACCCGCTCTTCCCCCCACCAAGAGACCCAGTACTTC,CASTRSSPHQETQYF
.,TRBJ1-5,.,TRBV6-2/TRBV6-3,TGTGCCAGCAGTTATATCGGAAGGGGCGCCAATCAGCCCCAGCATTTT,CASSYIGRGANQPQHF
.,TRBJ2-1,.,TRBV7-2,TGTGCCAGCAGCCCACAGGGTCGGGAGCAGTTCTTC,CASSPQGREQFF
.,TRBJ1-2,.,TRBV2,TGTGCCAGCAGTGTGCCCGGGAGGGACTATGGCTACACCTTC,CASSVPGRDYGYTF
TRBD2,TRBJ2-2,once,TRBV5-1,TGCGCCAGCAGCTTGGAATATTTGGCGGGAGGTGCCACCGGGGAGCTGTTTTTT,CASSLEYLAGGATGELFF
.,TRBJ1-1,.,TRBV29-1,TGCAGCGTTGTCAGGCAGCTGAACACTGAAGCTTTCTTT,CSVVRQLNTEAFF
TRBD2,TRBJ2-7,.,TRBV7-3,TGTGCCAGCAGCTCAGGACTAGCGGAATCCTACGAGCAGTACTTC,CASSSGLAESYEQYF
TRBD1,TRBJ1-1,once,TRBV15,TGTGCCACCAGCAGACCACACAGGGGAGGCACTGAAGCTTTCTTT,CATSRPHRGGTEAFF
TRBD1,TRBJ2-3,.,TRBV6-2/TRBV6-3,TGTGCCAGCAGTATGGGACAGCAATCAGATACGCAGTATTTT,CASSMGQQSDTQYF
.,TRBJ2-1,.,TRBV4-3,TGCGCCAGCAGCCAAGACCGCGGGATTGGTAGTGAGCAGTTCTTC,CASSQDRGIGSEQFF
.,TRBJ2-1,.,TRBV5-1,TGCGCCAGCAGCTTGACAGGGTCCTACAATGAGCAGTTCTTC,CASSLTGSYNEQFF
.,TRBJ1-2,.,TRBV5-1,TGCGCCAGCAGTATACAGGACACTAACTATGGCTACACCTTC,CASSIQDTNYGYTF
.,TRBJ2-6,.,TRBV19,TGTGCCAGTAGTATAAAGGTACTCGCTCCTGGGGCCAACGTCCTGACTTTC,CASSIKVLAPGANVLTF
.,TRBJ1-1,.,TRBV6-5,TGTGCCAGCACACAGATGGCTTTCGGTTTCTTT,CASTQMAFGFF
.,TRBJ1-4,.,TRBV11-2,TGTGCCAGCAGCTCAAGAGGCTTTCCTAATGAAAAACTGTTTTTT,CASSSRGFPNEKLFF
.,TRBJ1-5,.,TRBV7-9,TGTGCCAGCAGCTTAGGGGCTAGGCCCCAGCATTTT,CASSLGARPQHF
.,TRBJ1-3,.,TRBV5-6,TGTGCCAGCAGCTTGGTAGGGGGACACCTACACTCTGGAAACACCATATATTTT,CASSLVGGHLHSGNTIYF
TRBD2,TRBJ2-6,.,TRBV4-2,TGTGCCAGCAGCCCAGAGGGGGTGACTAGCGGAATCTCTGGGGCCAACGTCCTGACTTTC,CASSPEGVTSGISGANVLTF
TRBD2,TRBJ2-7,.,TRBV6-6,TGTGCCAGCAGTTCTACGGGGGGGCCCTACGAGCAGTACTTC,CASSSTGGPYEQYF
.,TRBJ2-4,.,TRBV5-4,TGTGCCAGCAGCTCCAGGGGTGGAGAAAACATTCAGTACTTC,CASSSRGGENIQYF
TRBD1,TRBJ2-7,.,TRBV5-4,TGTGCCAGCAGCTTGGGACAGGGCCCCTACGAGCAGTACTTC,CASSLGQGPYEQYF
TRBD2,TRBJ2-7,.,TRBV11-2,TGTGCCAGCAGCTTAGATAGCGGGGGATACTACGAGCAGTACTTC,CASSLDSGGYYEQYF
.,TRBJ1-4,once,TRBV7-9,TGTGCCTACGACAGCTCCCCAACTAATGAAAAACTGTTTTTT,CAYDSSPTNEKLFF
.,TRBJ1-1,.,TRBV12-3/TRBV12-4,TGTGCCAGCAGTCGGCGCCGGACTGAAGCTTTCTTT,CASSRRRTEAFF
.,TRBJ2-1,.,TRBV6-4,TGTGCCAGCAGGGCGACGGGCGGACCGGAAGTGGTAGATGAGCAGTTCTTC,CASRATGGPEVVDEQFF
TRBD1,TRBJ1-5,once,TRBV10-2,TGCGCCAGCAGTGAAGGGTGGGACAGCGTTAGCAATCAGCCCCAGCATTTT,CASSEGWDSVSNQPQHF
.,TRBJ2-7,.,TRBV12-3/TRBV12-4,TGTGCCAGCAGTTTAAGGCTCGAGCAGTACTTC,CASSLRLEQYF
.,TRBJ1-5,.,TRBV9,TGTGCCAGCAGCGTCGACGGGACGCGGTATCAGCCCCAGCATTTT,CASSVDGTRYQPQHF
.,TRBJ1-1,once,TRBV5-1,TGCGCCAGCAGCTTATCAGGAGTAGGGACTGAAGCTTTCTTT,CASSLSGVGTEAFF
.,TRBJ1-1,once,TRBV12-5,TGTGCTAGTGGTTTGGGGTCTGGGATGAACACTGAAGCTTTCTTT,CASGLGSGMNTEAFF